Listed here are 15 T cell receptor beta chains from one sample, sequenced in a study of T-cell reconstitution after alpha-beta-depleted transplantation in children. This sample's TCRbeta library carried unique molecular identifier barcodes. From the PCR reads, TCRdb called clonotypes with MiXCR, one entry per CDR3 protein. The sample has about 540,000 distinct CDR3 sequences; 15% to 20% are singletons. The sequenced sample was PBMCs from the stem cell graft donor, obtained from the stem cell graft. The source is a human donor who donated a stem cell graft to a child with acute lymphoblastic leukemia.

Only a few counts were recorded for this clonotype. The chain employs TRBV7-6 and TRBJ2-1; 9 bases are shared with TRBD2. V lost 1 base and J lost 2; bases outside the gene matches: 6. This CDR3 is built from 17 residues. Germline CDR1 and CDR2: SGHVS and FNYEAQ. Here the CDR3 DNA reads TGTGCCAGCAGCTTAGATGTAGGGACTAGCCCCTACAATGAGCAGTTCTTC. Amino acids: CASSLDVGTSPYNEQFF.

The rearrangement links TRBV2 to TRBJ2-2; D uncertain. The V end lost 3 bases, the J end lost 1 base, and 6 bases lay between the germline ends. The germline CDR1 and CDR2 sequences are SNHLY and FYNNEI. The CDR3 sequence is 14 residues long. The CDR3, as DNA: TGTGCCAGCAGTGAGGACGTGAACACCGGGGAGCTGTTTTTT. Amino acid sequence: CASSEDVNTGELFF.

V and J are TRBV12-3 or TRBV12-4 and TRBJ2-5; D gene uncertain. CDR3 length: 14 residues. Between the trimmed V and J ends, which lost 2 bases and 2 bases, there was a span of 9 bases. DNA for the CDR3: TGTGCCAGCAGTTTAACATCCTGGCAAGAGACCCAGTACTTC. It specifies CASSLTSWQETQYF.

This chain joins TRBV12-3 or TRBV12-4 and TRBJ2-5; TRBD2 aligns across 10 bases. Trimming at V came to 3 bases and at J to 4 bases, leaving 8 bases not matched to a gene. CDR3 length: 16 residues. CDR3 loop: CASSFGLAAFLETQYF. The DNA for the CDR3 is TGTGCCAGCAGTTTTGGACTAGCGGCCTTTCTAGAGACCCAGTACTTC.

The chain recombines TRBV6-1 with TRBJ2-3, with 10 bases fitting TRBD2. Looked up from germline, CDR1 is MNHNS and CDR2 is SASEGT. This CDR3 is 16 amino acids long. The V and J ends lost 6 bases and 3 bases, in that order; junction bases with no gene match: 9. The CDR3 spells CASRGLLAGATDTQYF. CDR3 DNA: TGTGCCAGCAGGGGTTTGCTAGCGGGAGCGACAGATACGCAGTATTTT.

This clonotype turned up a few times. A read error may produce the germline difference seen at one junction end. The rearrangement joins TRBV15 to TRBJ2-7; 7 bases match TRBD1. Germline CDR1 LNHNV, CDR2 YYDKDF (reference sequence). The CDR3 is 11 amino acids. CDR3 coding DNA: TGTGCCACCAGCAGAGAGGGGACAGCTAACTTC. Its translation is CATSREGTANF.

There are a few counts of this clonotype. V is TRBV12-3 or TRBV12-4 and J is TRBJ1-1; D might be TRBD1 (5 bases). This CDR3 spans 16 amino acids. V lost 5 bases and J lost 5, with 21 bases in between. Here the CDR3 DNA reads TGTGCCAGCAGTATACTGACTATTAGGGGAGGAACTGAAGCTTTCTTT. Protein: CASSILTIRGGTEAFF.

This clonotype was detected a few times. The chain carries TRBV4-1 and TRBJ2-7, with 7 bases lining up with TRBD1. V shed 4 bases, J shed 2 bases, and the junction held 8 bases outside the gene matches. This CDR3 contains 15 residues. CDR1 and CDR2 from the germline V gene are MGHRA and YSYEKL. This CDR3 is CASSPIDRAPYEQYF. CDR3 coding DNA: TGCGCCAGCAGCCCAATTGACAGGGCCCCCTACGAGCAGTACTTC.

The CDR3 is CASSVGGGLAYNEQFF. CDR3 nucleotide sequence: TGTGCCAGCAGCGTAGGAGGGGGGCTAGCCTACAATGAGCAGTTCTTC. This chain connects TRBV9 to TRBJ2-1; D may be TRBD1 or TRBD2 (6 bases each). The germline V gene has CDR1 SGDLS and CDR2 YYNGEE. Trimming stripped 0 bases from V and 2 bases from J, with 12 bases between. The CDR3 has 16 residues.

In its sample, this clonotype was seen a few times. The gene calls are TRBV29-1 and TRBJ2-3; 8 nucleotides align to TRBD2. Germline CDR1 and CDR2: SQVTM and ANQGSEA. CDR3 length: 15 amino acids. V gave up 1 base and J gave up 5 bases; unmatched junction bases: 8. This CDR3 reads CSVEGSREVGDTQYF. In DNA form, the CDR3 reads TGCAGCGTTGAAGGTTCGCGGGAGGTAGGAGATACGCAGTATTTT.

The table lists this clonotype with a few counts. The rearrangement uses TRBV12-3 or TRBV12-4 and TRBJ2-3, with 10 bases fitting TRBD2. V gave up 1 base and J gave up 1 base; unmatched junction bases: 11. The CDR3 consists of 19 residues. Here the CDR3 DNA reads TGTGCCAGCAGTTTAGATGCTAGCGGGAGAAGTGTGCGCACAGATACGCAGTATTTT. Translated, it gives CASSLDASGRSVRTDTQYF.

This clonotype showed up many times. CDR3 DNA sequence: TGTGCCAGCAGTTTGGGACAGGGGATCACCTACGAGCAGTACTTC. Protein product: CASSLGQGITYEQYF. This chain links TRBV27 with TRBJ2-7; TRBD1 matches 10 bases. The junction had 4 bases not matched to a gene; V was cut back by 3 bases and J by 2 bases. The germline V gene encodes CDR1 MNHEY and CDR2 SMNVEV (reference sequence). CDR3 length: 15 amino acids.

This clonotype came up a few times. The chain has TRBV5-1 and TRBJ2-1, with TRBD2 matching 7 bases. With V trimmed by 0 bases and J by 7 bases, 13 bases remained unmatched. The length of the CDR3 is 17 residues. Per the germline V gene, CDR1 is SGHRS and CDR2 is YFSETQ. Written as DNA, the CDR3 is TGCGCCAGCAGCTTGGGGCTAGCGGAGAAAAAGGGGAATGAGCAGTTCTTC. Translation: CASSLGLAEKKGNEQFF.

This clonotype was detected a few times. The CDR3 sequence: CSVNDQAETQYF. CDR3 DNA: TGCAGCGTGAACGATCAAGCAGAGACCCAGTACTTC. The chain is built from TRBV29-1 and TRBJ2-5, with D unclear. The CDR3 runs to 12 residues. V was trimmed by 6 bases and J by 4 bases, leaving 12 bases between them. Per the germline V gene, CDR1 is SQVTM and CDR2 is ANQGSEA.

The J gene is TRBJ2-7, the V gene TRBV5-1, with no clear D. V was shortened by 2 bases and J by 3 bases, with 12 bases between the two germline ends. Germline loops: CDR1 SGHRS, CDR2 YFSETQ. The CDR3 consists of 14 residues. The CDR3 region is CASSLLDERYEQYF. In nucleotides, the CDR3 is TGCGCCAGCAGCTTACTCGACGAACGCTACGAGCAGTACTTC.